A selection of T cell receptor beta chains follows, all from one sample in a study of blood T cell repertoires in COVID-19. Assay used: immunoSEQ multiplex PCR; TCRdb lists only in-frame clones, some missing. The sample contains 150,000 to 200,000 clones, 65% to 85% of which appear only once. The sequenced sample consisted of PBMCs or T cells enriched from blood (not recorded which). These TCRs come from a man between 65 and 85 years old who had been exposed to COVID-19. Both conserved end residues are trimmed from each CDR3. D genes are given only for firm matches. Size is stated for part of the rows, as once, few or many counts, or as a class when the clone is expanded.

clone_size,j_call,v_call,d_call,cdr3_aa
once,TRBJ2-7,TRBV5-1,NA,ASSFGGAYEQY
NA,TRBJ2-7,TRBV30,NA,AWSAWSDEQY
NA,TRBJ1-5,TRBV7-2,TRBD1,ASSLAAGTGGNQPQH
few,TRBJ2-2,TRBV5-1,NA,ASSSGNTGELF
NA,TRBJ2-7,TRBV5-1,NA,ASRRAAAYEQY
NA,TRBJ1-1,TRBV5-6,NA,ASSWGRLNTEAF
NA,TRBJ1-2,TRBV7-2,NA,ASSSGEGYT
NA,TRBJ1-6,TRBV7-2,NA,ASSQYRSSYNSPLH
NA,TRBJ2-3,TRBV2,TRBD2,ASSSISGRGADTQY
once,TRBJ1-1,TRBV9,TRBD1,ASSVAGGRGRTEAF
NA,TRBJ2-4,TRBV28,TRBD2,ASKGLAGEDIQY
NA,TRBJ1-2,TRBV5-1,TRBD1,ASSVDRGNDGYT
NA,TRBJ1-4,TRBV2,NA,ASSLGTTGEKLF
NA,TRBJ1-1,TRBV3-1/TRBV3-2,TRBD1,ASSRGQIEAF
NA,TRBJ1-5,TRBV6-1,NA,ASSDRDQPQH
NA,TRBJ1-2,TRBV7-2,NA,ASSLNGRSYGYT
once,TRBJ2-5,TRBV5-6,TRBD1,ASSSRSRGGEETQY
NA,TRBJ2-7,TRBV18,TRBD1,ASSQTPGQGWFEQY
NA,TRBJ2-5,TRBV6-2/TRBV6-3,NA,ASSFLREETQY
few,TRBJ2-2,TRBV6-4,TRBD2,ASRTSGGTGELF
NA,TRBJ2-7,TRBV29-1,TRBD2,SVGPPRGSSYEQY
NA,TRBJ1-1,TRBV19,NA,ASSFRGTEAF
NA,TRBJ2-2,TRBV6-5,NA,ASSPYRESGELF
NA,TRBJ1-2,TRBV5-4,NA,ASSLGPGNYGYT
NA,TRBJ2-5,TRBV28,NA,ASREGGVQETQY
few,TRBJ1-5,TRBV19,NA,ASSIEDGLNQPQH
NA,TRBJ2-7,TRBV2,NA,ASRLEASPREQY
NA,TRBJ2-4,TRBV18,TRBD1,ASSPLGTGGSKNIQY
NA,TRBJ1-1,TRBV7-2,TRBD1,ASSLGGGPGWNTEAF
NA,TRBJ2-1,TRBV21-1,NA,ASSPLGVGRGGYNEQF
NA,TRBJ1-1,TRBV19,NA,ASSTGDTGTEAF
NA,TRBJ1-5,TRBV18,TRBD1,ASSPPGGQGVNQPQH
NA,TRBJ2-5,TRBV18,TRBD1,ASSPRTGQETQY
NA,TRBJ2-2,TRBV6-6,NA,ASLQEARTGELF
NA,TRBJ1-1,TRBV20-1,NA,SARGPA
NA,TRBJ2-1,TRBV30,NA,AWSETGAYNEQF
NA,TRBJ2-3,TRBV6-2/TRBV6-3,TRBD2,ASSGTSRSTDTQY
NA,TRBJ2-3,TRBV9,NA,ASSLSGSRTDTQY
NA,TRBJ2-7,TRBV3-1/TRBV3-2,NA,ASSQERVEMYEQY
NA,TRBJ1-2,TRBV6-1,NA,ASSESGGWHDT
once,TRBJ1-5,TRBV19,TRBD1,ASSIRQGRQPQH
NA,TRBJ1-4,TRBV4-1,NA,ASSQGRLAGEKLF